This TCR beta chain was sequenced in a study of blood T cell repertoires in COVID-19. Across the study: The United States, Italy and Spain were the sources of the acute and convalescent COVID-19 samples. Sample material is recorded as cDNA or gDNA derived from T cells, B-cell-depleted T cells, or PBMCs.

CDR1 and CDR2 from the germline V gene are SSHAT and FNYEAQ (reference sequence). CDR3 length equals 15 residues. V shed 5 bases and J 5 bases; nucleotides not matched to a gene: 11. Using immunoSEQ multiplex PCR, the repertoire was profiled, and TCRdb retains in-frame clones only, with some absent. The sample consists of hundreds of thousands of clones, around 88% of them appearing once. Material for sequencing was peripheral blood. The clonotype was recovered from a woman aged 45-59 years with COVID-19, enrolled during active disease. The chain carries TRBV7-7 and TRBJ1-2, with 7 bases identical to TRBD1. As DNA, the CDR3 is TGTGCCAGCAGCCCAGCCAAGGGGGCGCGATATGGCTACACCTTC. Protein product: CASSPAKGARYGYTF.